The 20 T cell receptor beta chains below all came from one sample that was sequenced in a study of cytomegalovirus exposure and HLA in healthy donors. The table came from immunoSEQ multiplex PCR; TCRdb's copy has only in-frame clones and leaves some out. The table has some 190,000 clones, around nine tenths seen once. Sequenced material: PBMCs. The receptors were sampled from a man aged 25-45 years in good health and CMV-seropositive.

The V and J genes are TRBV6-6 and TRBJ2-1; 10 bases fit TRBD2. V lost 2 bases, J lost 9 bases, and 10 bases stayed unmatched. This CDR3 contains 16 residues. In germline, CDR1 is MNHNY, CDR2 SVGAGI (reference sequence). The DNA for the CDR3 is TGTGCCAGCAGTTACGCCCCTAGCGGGAGTGGGGGTGAGCAGTTCTTC. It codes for CASSYAPSGSGGEQFF.

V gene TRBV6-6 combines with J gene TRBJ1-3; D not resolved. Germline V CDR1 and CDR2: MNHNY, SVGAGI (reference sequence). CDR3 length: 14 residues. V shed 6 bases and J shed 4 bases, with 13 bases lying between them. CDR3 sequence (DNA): TGTGCCAGCAGCATCCGGGTGGACGGAAACACCATATATTTT. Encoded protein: CASSIRVDGNTIYF.

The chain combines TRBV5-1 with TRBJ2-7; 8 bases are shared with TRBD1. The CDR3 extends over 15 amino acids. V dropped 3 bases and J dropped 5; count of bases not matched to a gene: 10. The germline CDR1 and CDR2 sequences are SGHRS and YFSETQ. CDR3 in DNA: TGCGCCAGCAGCTCGCTATTAGGGACAGGCCACGAGCAGTACTTC. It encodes CASSSLLGTGHEQYF.

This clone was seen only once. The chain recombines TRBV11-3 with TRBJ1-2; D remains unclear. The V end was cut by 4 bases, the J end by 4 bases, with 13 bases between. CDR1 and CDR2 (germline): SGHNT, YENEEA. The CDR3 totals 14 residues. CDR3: CASSSLRTGYGYTF. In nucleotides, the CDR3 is TGTGCCAGCAGCTCTCTTAGGACGGGCTATGGCTACACCTTC.

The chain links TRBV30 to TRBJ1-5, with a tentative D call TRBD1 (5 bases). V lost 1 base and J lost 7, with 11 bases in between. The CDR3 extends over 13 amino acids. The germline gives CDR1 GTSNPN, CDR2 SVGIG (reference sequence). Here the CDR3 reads CAWSEGGDQPQHF. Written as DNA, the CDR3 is TGTGCCTGGAGTGAGGGCGGGGACCAGCCCCAGCATTTT.

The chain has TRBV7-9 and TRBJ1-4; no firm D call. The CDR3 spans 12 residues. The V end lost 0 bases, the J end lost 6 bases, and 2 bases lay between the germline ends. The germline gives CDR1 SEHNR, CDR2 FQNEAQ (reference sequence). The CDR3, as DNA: TGTGCCAGCAGCTTAGCAGATGAAAAACTGTTTTTT. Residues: CASSLADEKLFF.

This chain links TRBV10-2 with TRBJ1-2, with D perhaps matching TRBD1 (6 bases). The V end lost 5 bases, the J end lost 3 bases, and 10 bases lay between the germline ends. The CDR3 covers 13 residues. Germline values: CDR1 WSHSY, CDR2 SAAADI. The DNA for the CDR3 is TGCGCCAGCAGTTTACAGGGCGACTATGGCTACACCTTC. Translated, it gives CASSLQGDYGYTF.

Written as DNA, the CDR3 is TGTGCCAGCAGAAACGCTCGGGGAGGCCGCAATCAGCCCCAGCATTTT. Translated: CASRNARGGRNQPQHF. The chain employs TRBV4-2 and TRBJ1-5; D gene ambiguous. The CDR3 spans 16 residues. Trimming took off 6 bases at V and 2 bases at J, with 17 bases between the two ends. Germline lookup yields CDR1 LGHNA and CDR2 YNFKEQ.

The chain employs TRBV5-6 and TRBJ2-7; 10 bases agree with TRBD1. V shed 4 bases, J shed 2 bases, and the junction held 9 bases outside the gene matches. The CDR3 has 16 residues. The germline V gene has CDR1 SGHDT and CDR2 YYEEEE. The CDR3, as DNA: TGTGCCAGCAGCCCGGAGGGACAGGGGCGGACCTACGAGCAGTACTTC. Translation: CASSPEGQGRTYEQYF.

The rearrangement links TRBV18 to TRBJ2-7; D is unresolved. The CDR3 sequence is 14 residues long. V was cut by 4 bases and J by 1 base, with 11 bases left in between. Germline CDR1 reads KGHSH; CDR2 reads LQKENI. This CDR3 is CASSRLVSSYEQYF. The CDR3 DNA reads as TGTGCCAGCTCACGTTTGGTCAGTTCCTACGAGCAGTACTTC.

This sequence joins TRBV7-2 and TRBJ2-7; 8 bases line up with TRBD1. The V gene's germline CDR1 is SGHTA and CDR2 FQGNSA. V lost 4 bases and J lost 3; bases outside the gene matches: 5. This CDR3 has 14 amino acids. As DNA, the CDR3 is TGTGCCAGCAGCTCCGGGACAGGAATCTACGAGCAGTACTTC. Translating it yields CASSSGTGIYEQYF.

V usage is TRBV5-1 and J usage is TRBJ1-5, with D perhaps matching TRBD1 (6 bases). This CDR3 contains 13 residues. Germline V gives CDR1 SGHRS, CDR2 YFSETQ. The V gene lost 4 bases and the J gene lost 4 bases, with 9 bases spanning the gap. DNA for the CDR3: TGCGCCAGCAGCCCACAGGGAAATCAGCCCCAGCATTTT. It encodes CASSPQGNQPQHF.

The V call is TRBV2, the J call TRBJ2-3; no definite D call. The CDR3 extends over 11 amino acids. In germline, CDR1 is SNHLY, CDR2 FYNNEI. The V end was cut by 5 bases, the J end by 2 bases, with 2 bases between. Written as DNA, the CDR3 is TGTGCCAGCAGTAACACAGATACGCAGTATTTT. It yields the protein CASSNTDTQYF.

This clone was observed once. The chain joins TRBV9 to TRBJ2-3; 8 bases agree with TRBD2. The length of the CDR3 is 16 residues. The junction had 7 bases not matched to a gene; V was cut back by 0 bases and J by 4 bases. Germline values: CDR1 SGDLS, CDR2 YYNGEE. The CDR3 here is CASSVASGLVADTQYF. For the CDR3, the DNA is TGTGCCAGCAGCGTAGCTTCGGGACTAGTTGCAGATACGCAGTATTTT.

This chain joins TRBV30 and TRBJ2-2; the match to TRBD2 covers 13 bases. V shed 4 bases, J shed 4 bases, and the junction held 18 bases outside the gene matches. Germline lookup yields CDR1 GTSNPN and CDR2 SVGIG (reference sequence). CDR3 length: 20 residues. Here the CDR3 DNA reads TGTGCCTGGACTATAGGGGGGCACGGGACTAGCGGGGATCGCACCGGGGAGCTGTTTTTT. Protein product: CAWTIGGHGTSGDRTGELFF.

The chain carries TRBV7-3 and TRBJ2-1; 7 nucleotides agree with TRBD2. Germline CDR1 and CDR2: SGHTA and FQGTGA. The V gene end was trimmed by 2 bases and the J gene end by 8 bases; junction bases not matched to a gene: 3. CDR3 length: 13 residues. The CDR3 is CASSLGGGHEQFF. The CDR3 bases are TGTGCCAGCAGCTTAGGCGGGGGACATGAGCAGTTCTTC.

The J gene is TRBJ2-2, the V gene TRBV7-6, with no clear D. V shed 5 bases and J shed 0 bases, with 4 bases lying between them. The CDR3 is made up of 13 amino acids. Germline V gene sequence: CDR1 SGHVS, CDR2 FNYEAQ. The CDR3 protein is CASSPTNTGELFF. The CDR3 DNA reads TGTGCCAGCAGCCCGACGAACACCGGGGAGCTGTTTTTT.

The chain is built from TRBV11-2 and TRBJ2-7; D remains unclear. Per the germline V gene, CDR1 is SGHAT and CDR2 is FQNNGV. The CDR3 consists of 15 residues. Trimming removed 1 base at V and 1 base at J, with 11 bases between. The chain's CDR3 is CASSLAVTGSYEQYF. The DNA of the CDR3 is TGTGCCAGCAGCTTAGCGGTAACTGGTTCCTACGAGCAGTACTTC. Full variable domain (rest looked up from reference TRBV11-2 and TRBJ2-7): EAGVAQSPRYKIIEKRQSVAFWCNPISGHATLYWYQQILGQGPKLLIQFQNNGVVDDSQLPKDRFSAERLKGVDSTLKIQPAKLEDSAVYLCASSLAVTGSYEQYFGPGTRLTVT.

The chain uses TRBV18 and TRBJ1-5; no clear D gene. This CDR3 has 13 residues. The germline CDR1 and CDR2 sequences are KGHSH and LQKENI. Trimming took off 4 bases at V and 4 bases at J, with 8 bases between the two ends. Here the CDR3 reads CASSRQGNQPQHF. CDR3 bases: TGTGCCAGCTCACGTCAAGGAAATCAGCCCCAGCATTTT.

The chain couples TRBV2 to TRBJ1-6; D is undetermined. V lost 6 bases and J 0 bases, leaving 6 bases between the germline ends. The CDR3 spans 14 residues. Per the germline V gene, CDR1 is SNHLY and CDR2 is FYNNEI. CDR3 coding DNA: TGTGCCAGCAGAAGGGTCTCCTATAATTCACCCCTCCACTTT. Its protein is CASRRVSYNSPLHF.